These T cell receptor beta chains were read from a single sample in a study of control samples from healthy donors and cancer patients. Profiled with immunoSEQ multiplex PCR; TCRdb holds only in-frame clones, not every one. The repertoire consists of more than 95,000 clones, with roughly 84% occurring once and the leading ten covering around 9%. Sequencing was performed on blood. The receptors were sampled from a man in his forties in good health. CDR3s leave out the opening cysteine and the closing phenylalanine or tryptophan. Fields, in order: CDR3 protein, V gene, clone size. Clone size, where shown, is once, few, many, or a class for clones that have expanded.

CDR3aa: ASSLQGGGGQPQH; v_gene: TRBV7-2; abundance: -
CDR3aa: ASSSARTDLNTGELF; v_gene: TRBV5-6; abundance: -
CDR3aa: ATSDAGTGNEKLF; v_gene: TRBV24-1; abundance: -
CDR3aa: ASSYGINTGELF; v_gene: TRBV6-5; abundance: once
CDR3aa: AAKAGELF; v_gene: TRBV6-6; abundance: -
CDR3aa: ASSGLDRVTDTQY; v_gene: TRBV25-1; abundance: -
CDR3aa: ASSSPTGVNEKLF; v_gene: TRBV6-6; abundance: -
CDR3aa: AWSVVWAMGLAGAHEQY; v_gene: TRBV30; abundance: -
CDR3aa: AWSVQQRHTGELF; v_gene: TRBV30; abundance: -
CDR3aa: ASSAKRGGRNGELF; v_gene: TRBV7-2; abundance: -
CDR3aa: ASSPLSENEKLF; v_gene: TRBV18; abundance: -
CDR3aa: ASSDGVSGGQETQY; v_gene: TRBV6-1; abundance: -
CDR3aa: ASSRGTTTETQY; v_gene: TRBV18; abundance: -
CDR3aa: ASSLGGGNTEAF; v_gene: TRBV7-3; abundance: -
CDR3aa: ASSPSVRWETQY; v_gene: TRBV7-9; abundance: -
CDR3aa: ASRSGAGEAF; v_gene: TRBV6-5; abundance: -
CDR3aa: ASSQGQGASYEQY; v_gene: TRBV18; abundance: -
CDR3aa: ASSVDRGRQETQY; v_gene: TRBV9; abundance: -
CDR3aa: ATSSDGHSW; v_gene: TRBV15; abundance: -
CDR3aa: ASSRRQQETQY; v_gene: TRBV3-1/TRBV3-2; abundance: -
CDR3aa: ARILPIGWSGTEAF; v_gene: TRBV5-3; abundance: -
CDR3aa: ASSLRDRGEAF; v_gene: TRBV7-2; abundance: -
CDR3aa: ASKTIYESPLH; v_gene: TRBV6-5; abundance: -
CDR3aa: ASSLWSGSEKLF; v_gene: TRBV5-1; abundance: -
CDR3aa: ASSQEPPGQEGSTNEKLF; v_gene: TRBV4-3; abundance: -
CDR3aa: ASSQAQGAGYGYT; v_gene: TRBV4-3; abundance: -
CDR3aa: ASSTGQMSNQPQH; v_gene: TRBV6-6; abundance: -
CDR3aa: ASSSRGPQH; v_gene: TRBV5-6; abundance: -
CDR3aa: ASSGSTDTQY; v_gene: TRBV9; abundance: -
CDR3aa: ASRATSGGGYNEQF; v_gene: TRBV5-1; abundance: -
CDR3aa: ASRLAAGPNTEAF; v_gene: TRBV7-8; abundance: -
CDR3aa: ASKGGNEKLF; v_gene: TRBV2; abundance: few
CDR3aa: ASSLNPGGGADTQY; v_gene: TRBV7-6; abundance: -